The entry below gives a single T cell receptor (beta chain) sequence along with its context. The source of the sample is a study of blood T cell repertoires in COVID-19. Generated by immunoSEQ multiplex PCR, the TCRdb table keeps only in-frame clones and is missing some. The table records fewer than 250,000 clones, roughly 84% of them present only once. Germline V CDR1 and CDR2: MNHEY, SMNVEV (reference sequence). This CDR3 region has 15 residues. Trimming took 6 bases from V and 6 from J; bases not matched to a gene: 13. Sequenced: peripheral blood. The TCR originated in a human donor in a cohort sampled during active COVID-19. V gene TRBV27 combines with J gene TRBJ2-7, with 8 bases that match TRBD1. This CDR3 reads CASSGGTGGTGEQYF. The DNA of the CDR3 is TGTGCCAGCAGCGGGGGCACAGGGGGGACGGGCGAGCAGTACTTC.